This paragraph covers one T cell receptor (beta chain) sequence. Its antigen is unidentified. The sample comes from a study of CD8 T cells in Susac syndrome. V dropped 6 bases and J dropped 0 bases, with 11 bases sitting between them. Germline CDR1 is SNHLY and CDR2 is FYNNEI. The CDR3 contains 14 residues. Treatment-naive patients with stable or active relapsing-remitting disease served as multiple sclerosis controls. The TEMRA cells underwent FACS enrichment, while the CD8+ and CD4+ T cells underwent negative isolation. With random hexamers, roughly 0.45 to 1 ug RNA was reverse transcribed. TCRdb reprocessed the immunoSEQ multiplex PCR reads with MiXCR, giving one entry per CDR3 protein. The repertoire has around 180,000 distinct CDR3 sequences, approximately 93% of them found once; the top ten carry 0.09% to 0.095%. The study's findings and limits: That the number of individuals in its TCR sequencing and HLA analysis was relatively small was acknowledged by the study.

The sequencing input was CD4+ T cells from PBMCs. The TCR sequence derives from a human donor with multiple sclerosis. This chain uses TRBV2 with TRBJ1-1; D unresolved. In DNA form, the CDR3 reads TGTGCCAGCAGACCCGGACGGCTGAACACTGAAGCTTTCTTT. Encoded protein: CASRPGRLNTEAFF.